Shown below are 3 T cell receptor beta chains from a single sample sequenced in a study of cytomegalovirus exposure and HLA in healthy donors. It was with 60 Vbeta and 13 Jbeta primers that the PCR ran. The method was immunoSEQ multiplex PCR; TCRdb's version includes in-frame clones alone and lacks a portion of them. The sample lists roughly 100,000 clones; around 79% were seen once. What was sequenced was PBMCs. Every receptor here comes from a man in his 60s in good health and CMV-seropositive.

About this clone: An end of the junction does not agree with germline; a read error may underlie this. This chain uses TRBV7-9 with TRBJ1-3, with D possibly TRBD1 on 5 matching bases. CDR3 length: 12 amino acids. Germline assignment: CDR1 SEHNR and CDR2 FQNEAQ (reference sequence). The CDR3 here is CSSSLQEDTIYF. CDR3 DNA sequence: TGTTCCAGCAGCTTACAGGAAGACACCATATATTTT. The complete variable domain, with remaining parts taken from reference TRBV7-9 and TRBJ1-3, reads DTGVSQNPRHKITKRGQNVTFRCDPISEHNRLYWYRQTLGQGPEFLTYFQNEAQLEKSRLLSDRFSAERPKGSFSTLEIQRTEQGDSAMYLCSSSLQEDTIYFGEGSWLTVV.

This clone was found a few times. The chain has TRBV6-1 and TRBJ2-7, with 9 bases matching TRBD2. The CDR3 is 13 residues long. Germline CDR1 MNHNS, CDR2 SASEGT. Trimming at V came to 8 bases and at J to 5 bases, leaving 7 bases not matched to a gene. CDR3 loop: CASGGTSSNEQYF. CDR3 coding DNA: TGTGCCAGCGGGGGGACTAGCAGTAACGAGCAGTACTTC.

This clone was observed a single time. V usage is TRBV19 and J usage is TRBJ1-2, with TRBD1 as a possible D gene (5 bases). In germline, CDR1 is LNHDA, CDR2 SQIVND (reference sequence). Trimming cost V 5 bases and J 4 bases, with 11 bases left between them. The CDR3 covers 13 residues. This CDR3 reads CASSLGLPYGYTF. The CDR3 DNA reads TGTGCCAGTAGTTTGGGGCTACCCTATGGCTACACCTTC.